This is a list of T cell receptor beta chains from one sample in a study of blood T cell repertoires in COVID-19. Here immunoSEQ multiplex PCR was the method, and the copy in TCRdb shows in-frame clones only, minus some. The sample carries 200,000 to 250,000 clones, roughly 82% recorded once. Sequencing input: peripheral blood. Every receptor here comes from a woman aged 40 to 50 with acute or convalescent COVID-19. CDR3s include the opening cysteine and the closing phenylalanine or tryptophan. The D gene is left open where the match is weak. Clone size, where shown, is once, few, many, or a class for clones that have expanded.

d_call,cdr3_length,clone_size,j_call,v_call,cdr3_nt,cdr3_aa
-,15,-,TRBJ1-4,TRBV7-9,TGTGCCAGCAGCTTTCCAAGACAGTCTAATGAAAAACTGTTTTTT,CASSFPRQSNEKLFF
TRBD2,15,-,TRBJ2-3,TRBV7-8,TGTGCCAGCAGCCTAGCGGGGGGGATCACAGATACGCAGTATTTT,CASSLAGGITDTQYF
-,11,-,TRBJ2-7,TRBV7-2,TGTGCCAGCAGCTCTATTGGCGAGCAGTACTTC,CASSSIGEQYF
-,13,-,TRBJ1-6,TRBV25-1,TGTGCCAGCAGGCAGGCTTTTCATTCACCCCTCCACTTT,CASRQAFHSPLHF
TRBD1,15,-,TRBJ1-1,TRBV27,TGTGCCAGCAGTTTAACTCCGGGACAGGGCGCTGAAGCTTTCTTT,CASSLTPGQGAEAFF
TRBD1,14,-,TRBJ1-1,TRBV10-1,TGCGCCAGCAAAGGGACAGGGCTGAACACTGAAGCTTTCTTT,CASKGTGLNTEAFF
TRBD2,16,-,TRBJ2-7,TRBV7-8,TGTGCCAGCACCTTTATTAGCGGGGGGACTGTGGGCGAGCAGTACTTC,CASTFISGGTVGEQYF
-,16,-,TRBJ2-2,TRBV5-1,TGCGCCAGCAGCCCCACAGGGATTGGGGTTGCCGGGGAGCTGTTTTTT,CASSPTGIGVAGELFF
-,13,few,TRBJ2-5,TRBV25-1,TGTGCCACCCGGTCAGGCCACCAAGAGACCCAGTACTTC,CATRSGHQETQYF
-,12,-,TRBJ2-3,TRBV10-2,TGCGCCAGCAAGGACAGACACAATACGCAGTATTTT,CASKDRHNTQYF
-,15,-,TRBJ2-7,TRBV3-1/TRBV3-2,TGTGCCAGCAGCCAAGATGACAGGTCCCTCTACGAGCAGTACTTC,CASSQDDRSLYEQYF
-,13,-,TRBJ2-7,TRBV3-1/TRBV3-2,TGTGCCAGCAGCCGGGGACATCTATACGAGCAGTACTTC,CASSRGHLYEQYF
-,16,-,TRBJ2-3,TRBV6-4,TGTGCCAGCAGTGACCGAGCGGGCCCAAGCACAGATACGCAGTATTTT,CASSDRAGPSTDTQYF
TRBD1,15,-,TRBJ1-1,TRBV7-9,TGTGCCAGCAGCTCAATTCCAGGGGGGTGGACTGAAGCTTTCTTT,CASSSIPGGWTEAFF
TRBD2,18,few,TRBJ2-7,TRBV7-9,TGTGCCAGCAGCACCAACCGGGGTGGGGGACTAGTCGTCTACGAGCAGTACTTC,CASSTNRGGGLVVYEQYF
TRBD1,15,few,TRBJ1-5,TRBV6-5,TGTGCCAGCAGTCTACCGGGACAGGGAAACGCAGCCCAGCATTTT,CASSLPGQGNAAQHF
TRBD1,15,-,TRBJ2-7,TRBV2,TGTGCCAGCAGTGAAGAGACAGGGGGTAACTACGAGCAGTACTTC,CASSEETGGNYEQYF
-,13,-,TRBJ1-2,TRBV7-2,TGTGCCAGCAGCTCTACTACAAGCTATGGCTACACCTTC,CASSSTTSYGYTF
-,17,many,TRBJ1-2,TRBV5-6,TGTGCCAGCAGCTTGCCCAAACAGGACCCAACCGTCTATGGCTACACCTTC,CASSLPKQDPTVYGYTF
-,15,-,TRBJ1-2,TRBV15,TGTGCCACCAGCAGGGGAGGGGAGGGTAACTATGGCTACACCTTC,CATSRGGEGNYGYTF
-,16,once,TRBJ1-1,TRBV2,TGTGCCAGCAGTCCCGGACTCGGACGAAGGAACACTGAAGCTTTCTTT,CASSPGLGRRNTEAFF
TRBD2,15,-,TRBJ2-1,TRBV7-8,TGTGCCAGCAGCTTAAGACTAGCGACATACAATGAGCAGTTCTTC,CASSLRLATYNEQFF
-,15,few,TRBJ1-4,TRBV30,TGTGCCTGGAGTCTGACACAGGGCTTTAATGAAAAACTGTTTTTT,CAWSLTQGFNEKLFF
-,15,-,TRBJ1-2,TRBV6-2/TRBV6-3,TGTGCCAGCAGGTACTTTGATGAGGGTCGCTATGGCTACACCTTC,CASRYFDEGRYGYTF
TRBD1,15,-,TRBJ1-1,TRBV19,TGTGCCAGTAACACACCGGGGACAGAAGATAGTGAAGCTTTCTTT,CASNTPGTEDSEAFF
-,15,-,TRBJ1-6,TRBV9,TGTGCCAGCAGCGCCTCTGGGGGGAGTAATTCACCCCTCCACTTT,CASSASGGSNSPLHF
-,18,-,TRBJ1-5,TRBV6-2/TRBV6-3,TGTGCCAGCAGTTACCTAGACAACGAACAGGTTTTCAATCAGCCCCAGCATTTT,CASSYLDNEQVFNQPQHF
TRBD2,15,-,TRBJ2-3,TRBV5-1,TGCGCCAGCTACGCTCGGGGGGAAGGGACAGATACGCAGTATTTT,CASYARGEGTDTQYF
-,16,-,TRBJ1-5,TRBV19,TGTGCCAGTAGTCGAAGATCAGGGACTCCTAATCAGCCCCAGCATTTT,CASSRRSGTPNQPQHF
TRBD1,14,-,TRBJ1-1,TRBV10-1,TGCGCCAGCAGGGAACAGGGGAGAAACACTGAAGCTTTCTTT,CASREQGRNTEAFF
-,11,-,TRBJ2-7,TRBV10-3,TGTGCCATCAGTGGGGGGGTGGCACAGTACTTC,CAISGGVAQYF
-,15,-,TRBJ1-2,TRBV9,TGTGCCAGCAGCGCCGGGGGTACTCCCTCCTATGGCTACACCTTC,CASSAGGTPSYGYTF
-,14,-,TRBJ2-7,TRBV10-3,TGTGCCATCAGTGAGACTCAGGGTATCGACGAGCAGTACTTC,CAISETQGIDEQYF
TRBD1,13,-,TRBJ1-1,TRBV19,TGTGCCAGTAGCTTCAGGGGGCTTCGTTCTGCTTTCTTT,CASSFRGLRSAFF
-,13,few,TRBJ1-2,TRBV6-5,TGTGCCAGTATTCAATTGGGCTTTTATGGCTACACCTTC,CASIQLGFYGYTF
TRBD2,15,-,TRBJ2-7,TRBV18,TGTGCCAGCTCAGGGGGACTAGCGTCGACGTGGGAGCAGTACTTC,CASSGGLASTWEQYF
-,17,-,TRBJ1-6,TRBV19,TGTGCCAGTGGTCGGCGGGGAATGGGATCCTATAATTCACCCCTCCACTTT,CASGRRGMGSYNSPLHF
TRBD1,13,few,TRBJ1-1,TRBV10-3,TGTGCCATCTCCGACCAGACAACAGGGGTAGCTTTCTTT,CAISDQTTGVAFF
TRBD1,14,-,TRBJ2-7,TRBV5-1,TGCGCCAGCAGCTCCGGGACAGGGTTCAACGAGCAGTACTTC,CASSSGTGFNEQYF
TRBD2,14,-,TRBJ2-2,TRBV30,TGTGCCTGGCTAGCGGGAGGGCCCGGCGGGGAGCTGTTTTTT,CAWLAGGPGGELFF
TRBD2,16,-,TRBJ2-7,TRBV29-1,TGCAGCGTTGAAGACCCAGCTAGCGGGAGGGCCTACGAGCAGTACTTC,CSVEDPASGRAYEQYF
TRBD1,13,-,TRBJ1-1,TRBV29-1,TGCAGCGCGACACAGGGGGCAGGGACTGAAGCTTTCTTT,CSATQGAGTEAFF
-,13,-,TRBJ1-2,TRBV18,TGTGCCAGCTCCCCCGACACAAAAGGTGGCTACACCTTC,CASSPDTKGGYTF
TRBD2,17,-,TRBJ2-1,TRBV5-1,TGCGCCAGCAGCTTCATTTCTCCGGGACTAGCGCCTAATGAGCAGTTCTTC,CASSFISPGLAPNEQFF
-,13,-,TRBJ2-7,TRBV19,TGTGCCAGTCGCCCGCAGGGTGCCTACGAGCAGTACTTC,CASRPQGAYEQYF
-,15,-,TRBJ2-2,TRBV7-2,TGTGCCAGCAGCCGCGGGGGCTTGAACACCGGGGAGCTGTTTTTT,CASSRGGLNTGELFF
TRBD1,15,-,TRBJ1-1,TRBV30,TGTGCCTGGAACTTTCGAAGAACAGGGGTAACTGAAGCTTTCTTT,CAWNFRRTGVTEAFF
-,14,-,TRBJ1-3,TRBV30,TGTGCCTGGAGTGTCGGAGGCTCTGGAAACACCATATATTTT,CAWSVGGSGNTIYF
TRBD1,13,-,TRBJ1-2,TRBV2,TGTGCCAGCAGTGAAGGGACAGGGGATGGCTACACCTTC,CASSEGTGDGYTF
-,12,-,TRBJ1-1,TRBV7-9,TGTGCCAGCAGTCGCGAAAACACTGAAGCTTTCTTT,CASSRENTEAFF
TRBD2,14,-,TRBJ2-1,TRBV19,TGTGCCAGCCGAACTAGCGGGGGAAGGAATGAGCAGTTCTTC,CASRTSGGRNEQFF
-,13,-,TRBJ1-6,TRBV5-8,TGTGCCAGCATTCGGGTGGATAATTCACCCCTCCACTTT,CASIRVDNSPLHF
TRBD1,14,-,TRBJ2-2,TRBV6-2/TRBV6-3,TGTGCCAGCAGTATACAGGGGGGCACCGGGGAGCTGTTTTTT,CASSIQGGTGELFF
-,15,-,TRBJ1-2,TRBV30,TGTGCCTGGAGCCCCTCTTGGGGGGAGAACTATGGCTACACCTTC,CAWSPSWGENYGYTF
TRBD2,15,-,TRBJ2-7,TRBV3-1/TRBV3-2,TGTGCCAGCAGCCTTGCGGGGACTAGCGGCTACGAGCAGTACTTC,CASSLAGTSGYEQYF